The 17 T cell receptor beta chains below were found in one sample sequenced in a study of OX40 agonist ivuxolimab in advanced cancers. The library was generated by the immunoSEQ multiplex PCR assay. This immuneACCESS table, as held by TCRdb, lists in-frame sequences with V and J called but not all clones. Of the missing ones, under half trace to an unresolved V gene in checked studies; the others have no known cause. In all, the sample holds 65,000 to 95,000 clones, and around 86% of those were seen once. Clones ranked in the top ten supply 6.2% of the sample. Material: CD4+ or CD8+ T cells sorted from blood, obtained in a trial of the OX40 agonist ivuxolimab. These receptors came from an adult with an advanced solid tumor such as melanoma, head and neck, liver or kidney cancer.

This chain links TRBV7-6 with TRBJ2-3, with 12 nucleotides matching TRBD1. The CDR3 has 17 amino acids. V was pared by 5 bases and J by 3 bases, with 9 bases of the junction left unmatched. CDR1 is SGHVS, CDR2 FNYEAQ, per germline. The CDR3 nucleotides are TGTGCCAGCAGCAGAACCGGGACAGGGGGCAGGACAGATACGCAGTATTTT. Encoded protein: CASSRTGTGGRTDTQYF.

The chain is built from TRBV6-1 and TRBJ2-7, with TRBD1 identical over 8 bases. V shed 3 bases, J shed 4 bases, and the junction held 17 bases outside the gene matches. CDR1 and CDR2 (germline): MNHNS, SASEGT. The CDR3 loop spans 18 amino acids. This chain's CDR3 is CASSDWTGRSIPHYEQYF. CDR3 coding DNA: TGTGCCAGCAGTGACTGGACAGGGAGGTCTATCCCCCATTACGAGCAGTACTTC.

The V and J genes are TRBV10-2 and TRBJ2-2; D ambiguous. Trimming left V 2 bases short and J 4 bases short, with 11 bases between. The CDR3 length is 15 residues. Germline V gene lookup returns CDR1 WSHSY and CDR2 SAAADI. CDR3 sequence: CASSERQNPTGELFF. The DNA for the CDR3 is TGCGCCAGCAGTGAGAGGCAGAATCCCACCGGGGAGCTGTTTTTT.

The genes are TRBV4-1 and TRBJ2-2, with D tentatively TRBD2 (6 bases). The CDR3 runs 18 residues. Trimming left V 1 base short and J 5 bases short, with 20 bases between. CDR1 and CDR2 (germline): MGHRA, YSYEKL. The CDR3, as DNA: TGCGCCAGCAGCCAAGTGCTGAGCGGGCGGTTGACAACCGGGGAGCTGTTTTTT. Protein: CASSQVLSGRLTTGELFF.

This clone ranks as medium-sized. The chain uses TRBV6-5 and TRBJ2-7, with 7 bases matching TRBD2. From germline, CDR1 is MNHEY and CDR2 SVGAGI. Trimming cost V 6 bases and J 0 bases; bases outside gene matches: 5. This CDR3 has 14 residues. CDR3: CASRTTSASYEQYF. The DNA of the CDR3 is TGTGCCAGCAGGACCACTAGCGCCTCCTACGAGCAGTACTTC.

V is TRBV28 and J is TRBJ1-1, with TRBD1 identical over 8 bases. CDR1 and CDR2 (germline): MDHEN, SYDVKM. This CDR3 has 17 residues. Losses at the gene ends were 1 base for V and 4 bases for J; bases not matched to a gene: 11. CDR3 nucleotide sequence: TGTGCCAGCAGTTTATTCCCACGGACAGGGCCGAGCACTGAAGCTTTCTTT. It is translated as CASSLFPRTGPSTEAFF.

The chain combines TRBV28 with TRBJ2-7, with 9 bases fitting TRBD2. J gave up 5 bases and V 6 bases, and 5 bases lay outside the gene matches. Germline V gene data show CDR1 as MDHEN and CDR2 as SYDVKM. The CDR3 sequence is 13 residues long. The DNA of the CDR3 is TGTGCCAGCAGCGGGCTAGCGGGGAACGAGCAGTACTTC. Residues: CASSGLAGNEQYF.

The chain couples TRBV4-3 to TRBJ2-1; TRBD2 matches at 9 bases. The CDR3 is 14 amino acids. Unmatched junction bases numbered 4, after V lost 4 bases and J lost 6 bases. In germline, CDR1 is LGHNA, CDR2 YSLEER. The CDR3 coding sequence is TGCGCCAGCAGCCGCGCTAGCGGGATCAATGAGCAGTTCTTC. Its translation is CASSRASGINEQFF.

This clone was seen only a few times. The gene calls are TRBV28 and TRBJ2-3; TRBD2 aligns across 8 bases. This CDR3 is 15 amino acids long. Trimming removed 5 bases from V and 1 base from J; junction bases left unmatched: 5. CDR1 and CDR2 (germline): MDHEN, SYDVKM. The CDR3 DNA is TGTGCCAGCAGTGTCTACGGGAGGGGCACAGATACGCAGTATTTT. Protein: CASSVYGRGTDTQYF. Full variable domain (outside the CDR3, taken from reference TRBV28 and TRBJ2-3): DVKVTQSSRYLVKRTGEKVFLECVQDMDHENMFWYRQDPGLGLRLIYFSYDVKMKEKGDIPEGYSVSREKKERFSLILESASTNQTSMYLCASSVYGRGTDTQYFGPGTRLTVL.

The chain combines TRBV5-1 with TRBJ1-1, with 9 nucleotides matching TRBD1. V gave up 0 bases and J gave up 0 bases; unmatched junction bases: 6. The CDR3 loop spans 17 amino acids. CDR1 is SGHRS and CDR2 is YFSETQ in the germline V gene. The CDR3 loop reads CASSLGTGDWVNTEAFF. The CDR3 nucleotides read TGCGCCAGCAGCTTGGGGACAGGGGACTGGGTGAACACTGAAGCTTTCTTT.

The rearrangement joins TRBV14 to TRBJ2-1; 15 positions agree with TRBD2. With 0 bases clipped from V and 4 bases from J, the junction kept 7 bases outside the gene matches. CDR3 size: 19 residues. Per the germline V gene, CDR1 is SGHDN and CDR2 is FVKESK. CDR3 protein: CASSQDLGLAGGRYNEQFF. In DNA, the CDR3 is TGTGCCAGCAGCCAAGATTTGGGACTAGCGGGGGGCCGATACAATGAGCAGTTCTTC.

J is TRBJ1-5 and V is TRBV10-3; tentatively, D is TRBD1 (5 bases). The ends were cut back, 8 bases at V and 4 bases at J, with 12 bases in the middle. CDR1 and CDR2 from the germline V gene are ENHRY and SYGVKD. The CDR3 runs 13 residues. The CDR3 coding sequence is TGTGCCATCTCGGCCGACAGTAATCAGCCCCAGCATTTT. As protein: CAISADSNQPQHF.

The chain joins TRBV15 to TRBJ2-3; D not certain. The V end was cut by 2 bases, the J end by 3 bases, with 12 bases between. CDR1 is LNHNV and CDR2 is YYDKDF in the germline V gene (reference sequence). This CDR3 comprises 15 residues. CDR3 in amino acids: CATSRSPMGTDTQYF. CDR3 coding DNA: TGTGCCACCAGCAGATCCCCGATGGGAACAGATACGCAGTATTTT.

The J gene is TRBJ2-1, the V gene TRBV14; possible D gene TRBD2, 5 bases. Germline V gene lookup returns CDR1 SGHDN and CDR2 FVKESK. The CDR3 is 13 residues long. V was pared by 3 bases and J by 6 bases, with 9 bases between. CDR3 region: CASSQGRGNEQFF. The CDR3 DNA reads TGTGCCAGCAGCCAGGGCCGGGGCAATGAGCAGTTCTTC.

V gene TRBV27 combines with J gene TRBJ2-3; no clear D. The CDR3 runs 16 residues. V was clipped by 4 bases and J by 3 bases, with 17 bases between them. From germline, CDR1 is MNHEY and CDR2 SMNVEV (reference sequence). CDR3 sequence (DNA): TGTGCCAGCAGTTACGATATCGGCGGAGTTACAGATACGCAGTATTTT. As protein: CASSYDIGGVTDTQYF.

CDR3 sequence (DNA): TGTGCCAGCACCCTAATAGGGCTAGCGGGAGACGAGCAGTACTTC. Amino acid sequence: CASTLIGLAGDEQYF. The V call is TRBV11-2, the J call TRBJ2-7; 10 nucleotides line up with TRBD2. The CDR3 sequence is 15 residues long. V trimming: 7 bases; J trimming: 5 bases; junction bases outside the gene matches: 11. The germline V gene has CDR1 SGHAT and CDR2 FQNNGV.

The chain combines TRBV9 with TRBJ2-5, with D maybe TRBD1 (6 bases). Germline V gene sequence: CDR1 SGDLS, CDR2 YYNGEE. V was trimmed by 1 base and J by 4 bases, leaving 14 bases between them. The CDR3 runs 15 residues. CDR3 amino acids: CASSVTQGIRETQYF. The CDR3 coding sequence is TGTGCCAGCAGCGTAACCCAGGGGATTCGAGAGACCCAGTACTTC.